This TCR beta chain is drawn from a study of sequential checkpoint blockade in melanoma. Study overall: Patients were randomized 1:1 to nivolumab-then-ipilimumab or ipilimumab-then-nivolumab first-line. After both sequences, patients received maintenance nivolumab.

Treatment meaning: randomized to nivolumab then ipilimumab (arm A) or the reverse (arm B). DNA-damaging chemotherapy had not been given to any patient beforehand. From thawed PBMCs, live CD3+CD8+ cells negative for CD19 and CD56 were sorted. V was cut by 1 base and J by 7 bases, with 5 bases left in between. The CDR3 covers 13 residues. Germline V gene lookup returns CDR1 SGHVS and CDR2 FNYEAQ. TCRdb's copy holds only in-frame clones and misses some; the assay was immunoSEQ multiplex PCR. The data show roughly 13,000 clones, with 52% seen just once and about 16% held by the top ten. Sequenced material: CD8+ T cells sorted from blood (inferred from file names), taken from a patient given nivolumab and ipilimumab in sequence. The sequence was obtained from a human donor with melanoma. The J gene is TRBJ1-6, the V gene TRBV7-6; D gene ambiguous. This CDR3 reads CASSLERNSPLHF. CDR3 sequence (DNA): TGTGCCAGCAGCTTAGAACGGAATTCACCCCTCCACTTT.